A single sample is the source of the 4 T cell receptor beta chains below, sequenced in a study of regulatory T cells in long-lasting Graves disease. The time point here: newly diagnosed GD, antithyroid drugs for less than 3 months. After RNA was extracted from PBMCs, the TCR library was made from it. CDR3-region Arm-PCR and iRepertoire HTBI primers produced the TCR beta libraries. TCRdb redid the calling of the multiplex PCR reads with MiXCR, one entry per CDR3 protein. The sample shows more than 450,000 distinct CDR3 sequences, approximately 12% of them seen only once. These same records also appear under a second study, on T cells in Graves' hyperthyroidism and ophthalmopathy.

This specimen was peripheral blood mononuclear cells (PBMCs), taken at new diagnosis, from a patient treated with antithyroid drugs. These receptors came from a woman aged 30 to 39 with Graves disease.

The J gene is TRBJ2-7, the V gene TRBV15, with 7 bases fitting TRBD2. Germline V gene data show CDR1 as LNHNV and CDR2 as YYDKDF (reference sequence). V lost 0 bases to trimming and J lost 1 base; unmatched junction nucleotides: 18. The CDR3 covers 20 residues. The CDR3 region is CATSRDLFFGERDISYEQYF. The DNA of the CDR3 is TGTGCCACCAGCAGAGATCTATTCTTCGGGGAGCGGGATATATCCTACGAGCAGTACTTC.

V gene TRBV10-3 combines with J gene TRBJ1-1; no firm D call. This CDR3 region has 12 residues. Trimming removed 6 bases at V and 4 bases at J, with 9 bases between. CDR1 ENHRY and CDR2 SYGVKD come from the germline V gene. As DNA, the CDR3 is TGTGCCATCAGCAACGATTTCACTGAAGCTTTCTTT. This sequence encodes CAISNDFTEAFF.

Remarks on this clonotype: A far larger clone is a single base away, which makes a read error likely. J is TRBJ2-5 and V is TRBV27, with TRBD2 as a possible D gene (5 bases). CDR3 length equals 17 residues. Germline loops: CDR1 MNHEY, CDR2 SMNVEV (reference sequence). Trimming shortened V by 4 bases and J by 4 bases, and 22 bases separated the two germline ends. CDR3 in DNA: TGTGCCAGCAGTTCCAATCGAGCGGCATACGCAAGAGAGACCCAGTACTTC. Its protein is CASSSNRAAYARETQYF.

This clonotype was observed many times. CDR3 loop: CASNLRVGDTEAFF. Written as DNA, the CDR3 is TGTGCCAGCAACCTGCGTGTTGGGGACACTGAAGCTTTCTTT. The chain uses TRBV3-1 and TRBJ1-1; D unclear. Germline CDR1 LGHDT, CDR2 YNNKEL (reference sequence). V gave up 7 bases and J gave up 3 bases, with 15 bases separating them. This CDR3 is built from 14 residues.